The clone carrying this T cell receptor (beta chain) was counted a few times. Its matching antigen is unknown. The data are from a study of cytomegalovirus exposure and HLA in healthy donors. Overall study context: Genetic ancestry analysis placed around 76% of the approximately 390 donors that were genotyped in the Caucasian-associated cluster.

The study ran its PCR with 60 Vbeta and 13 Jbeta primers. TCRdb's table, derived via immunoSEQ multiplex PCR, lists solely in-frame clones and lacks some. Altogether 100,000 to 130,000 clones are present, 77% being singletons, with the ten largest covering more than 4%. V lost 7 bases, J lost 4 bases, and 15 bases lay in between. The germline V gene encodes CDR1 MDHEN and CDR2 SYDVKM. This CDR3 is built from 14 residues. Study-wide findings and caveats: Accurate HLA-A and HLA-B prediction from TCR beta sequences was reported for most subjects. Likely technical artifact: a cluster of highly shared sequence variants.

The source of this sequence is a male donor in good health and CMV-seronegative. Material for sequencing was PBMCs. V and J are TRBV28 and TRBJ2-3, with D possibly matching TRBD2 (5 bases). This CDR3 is CASNPFKRSDTQYF. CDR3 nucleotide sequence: TGTGCCAGCAATCCCTTTAAGCGGTCAGATACGCAGTATTTT.